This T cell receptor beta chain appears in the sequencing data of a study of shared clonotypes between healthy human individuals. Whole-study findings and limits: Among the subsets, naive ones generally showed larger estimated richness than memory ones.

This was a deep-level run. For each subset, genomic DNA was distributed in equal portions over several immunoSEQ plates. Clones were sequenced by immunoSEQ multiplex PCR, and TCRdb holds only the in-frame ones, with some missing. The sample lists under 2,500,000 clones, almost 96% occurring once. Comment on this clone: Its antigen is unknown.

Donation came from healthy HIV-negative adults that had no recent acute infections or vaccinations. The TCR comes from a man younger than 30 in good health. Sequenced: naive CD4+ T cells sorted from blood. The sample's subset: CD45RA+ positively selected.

CDR3 protein: CAWSVDRVSALASPLHF. DNA for the CDR3: TGTGCCTGGAGTGTAGACAGGGTCTCGGCCCTGGCGTCACCCCTCCACTTT. J is TRBJ1-6 and V is TRBV30, with 7 bases identical to TRBD1. The CDR3 length is 17 residues. V lost 0 bases, J lost 10 bases, and 15 bases stayed unmatched. Looked up from germline, CDR1 is GTSNPN and CDR2 is SVGIG (reference sequence). The full variable domain, with the rest looked up from reference TRBV30 and TRBJ1-6, is SQTIHQWPATLVQPVGSPLSLECTVEGTSNPNLYWYRQAAGRGLQLLFYSVGIGQISSEVPQNLSASRPQDRQFILSSKKLLLSDSGFYLCAWSVDRVSALASPLHFGNGTRLTVT.